This T cell receptor (beta chain) was recovered during a study of molecular identifiers for immune sequencing clone quantification. This clonotype has ten or more counts. Its antigen remains unknown. Findings and caveats of the study: Clonotypes surpassing 20 RNA copies contained over 99% of effector molecules, versus under 1% in naive cells. Sharing of a barcode by identical TCR molecules could cause highly expanded clone sizes to be underestimated.

TCRdb analysed the PCR reads with MiXCR anew, one entry per CDR3 protein. In the table there are 70,000 to 95,000 distinct CDR3 sequences, roughly 20% of which are singletons. The origin of this receptor is a human donor in good health. Some libraries in this study had Jurkat cell RNA spiked in. Sequences were obtained from naive CD8+ T cells from blood, with Jurkat cell RNA spiked in. Subset described: FACS-sorted CD8+CD4-CCR7+CD45RA+ naive T cells.

CDR3 region: CASSLLLAGGVDTQYF. The CDR3 DNA reads TGTGCCAGCAGTTTACTACTAGCGGGGGGGGTAGATACGCAGTATTTT. The chain uses TRBV27 and TRBJ2-3, with 13 nucleotides matching TRBD2. This CDR3 has 16 residues. The germline V gene encodes CDR1 MNHEY and CDR2 SMNVEV (reference sequence). V shed 2 bases and J 5 bases; nucleotides not matched to a gene: 4.